This T cell receptor (beta chain) is from a study of T cell responses to AZD1222 COVID-19 vaccine. At the level of the study: Timing groups of about 4 and about 12 weeks for second doses were pooled.

This clone was counted once. Its antigen is unknown. Here immunoSEQ multiplex PCR was the method, and the copy in TCRdb shows in-frame clones only, minus some. The sample consists of about 130,000 clones, just over 85% of them appearing once. Germline loops: CDR1 KGHDR, CDR2 SFDVKD. The CDR3 sequence is 17 residues long. V dropped 2 bases and J dropped 4; count of bases not matched to a gene: 10. Findings and caveats of the study: In all cases, repertoires were sampled only after the peak T cell response. Reportedly, close to half of spike-specific TCRs are directed against unmutated variant regions.

The sequencing used peripheral blood, collected on day 0 of AZD1222 vaccination. The clonotype was recovered from an adult in good health. This chain joins TRBV24-1 and TRBJ1-2; 9 bases align to TRBD1. This CDR3 reads CATSDSGQGQLLYGYTF. CDR3 nucleotides: TGTGCCACCAGTGATTCTGGACAGGGGCAACTTCTCTATGGCTACACCTTC.